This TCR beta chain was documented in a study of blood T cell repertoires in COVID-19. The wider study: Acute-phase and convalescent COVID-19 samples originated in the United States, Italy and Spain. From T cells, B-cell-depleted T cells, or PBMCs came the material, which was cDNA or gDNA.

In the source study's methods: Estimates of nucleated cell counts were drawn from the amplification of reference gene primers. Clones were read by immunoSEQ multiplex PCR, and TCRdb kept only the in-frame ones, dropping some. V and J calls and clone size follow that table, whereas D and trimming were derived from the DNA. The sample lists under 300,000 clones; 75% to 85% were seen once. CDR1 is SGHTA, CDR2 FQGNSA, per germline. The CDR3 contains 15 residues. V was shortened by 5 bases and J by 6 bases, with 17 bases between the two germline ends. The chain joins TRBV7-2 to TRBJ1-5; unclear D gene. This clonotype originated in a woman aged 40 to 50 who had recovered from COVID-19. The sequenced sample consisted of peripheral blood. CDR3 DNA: TGTGCCAGCAGCACCGGAAGCGGGCCCGGTCAGCCCCAGCATTTT. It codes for CASSTGSGPGQPQHF.